This is a list of T cell receptor beta chains from one sample in a study of T cell responses to AZD1222 COVID-19 vaccine. Sequenced by immunoSEQ multiplex PCR; TCRdb stores in-frame clones only, minus some. The table includes more than 150,000 clones, 87% detected once. This specimen was peripheral blood, taken on day 0 of MenACWY control vaccination. These TCRs come from an adult in good health. Each CDR3 is given without its conserved first and last residue. Fields, in order: J gene, D gene, clone size, V gene, CDR3 protein. A D gene is named only where the DNA matches it firmly. Expanded clones get a size class; other rows say once, few or many, or leave the size out.

J: TRBJ1-1
D: .
size: .
V: TRBV3-1/TRBV3-2
CDR3: ASSQETLNTEAF

J: TRBJ1-3
D: .
size: .
V: TRBV18
CDR3: ASSLQGNTIY

J: TRBJ2-5
D: TRBD2
size: .
V: TRBV7-9
CDR3: ASRSGLAVQETQY

J: TRBJ1-1
D: .
size: .
V: TRBV29-1
CDR3: SVRRSTEAF

J: TRBJ2-1
D: TRBD2
size: .
V: TRBV4-2
CDR3: ASSQRLAGGRVNEQF

J: TRBJ2-7
D: .
size: .
V: TRBV24-1
CDR3: ATSDVRVSGEQY

J: TRBJ1-2
D: TRBD1
size: .
V: TRBV9
CDR3: ASSPRTGSGYT

J: TRBJ1-5
D: TRBD1
size: .
V: TRBV29-1
CDR3: SVTEGQGGQPQH

J: TRBJ1-3
D: .
size: .
V: TRBV6-5
CDR3: ASSYSRSGDGNTIY

J: TRBJ1-3
D: .
size: .
V: TRBV6-5
CDR3: ASSRDISGNTIY

J: TRBJ1-5
D: .
size: .
V: TRBV19
CDR3: ASSNRGGSWNQPQH

J: TRBJ1-3
D: .
size: .
V: TRBV27
CDR3: ASSLTSGGNTIY

J: TRBJ2-1
D: .
size: .
V: TRBV14
CDR3: ASSQEVISSYNEQF

J: TRBJ2-1
D: .
size: .
V: TRBV7-3
CDR3: ASSQRETGRNEQF

J: TRBJ2-1
D: .
size: .
V: TRBV30
CDR3: AWSVDGSSYNEQF

J: TRBJ1-1
D: .
size: .
V: TRBV3-1/TRBV3-2
CDR3: ASSQERYTEAF

J: TRBJ1-5
D: .
size: .
V: TRBV27
CDR3: ASSPTGGANQPQH

J: TRBJ1-1
D: TRBD1
size: .
V: TRBV19
CDR3: ASSTPRGRNTEAF

J: TRBJ1-2
D: .
size: .
V: TRBV12-5
CDR3: ASGSWEYGYT

J: TRBJ1-1
D: .
size: few
V: TRBV28
CDR3: ASSSSRAEAF

J: TRBJ1-1
D: TRBD1
size: .
V: TRBV19
CDR3: ASLDRGGTEAF

J: TRBJ1-2
D: TRBD1
size: .
V: TRBV19
CDR3: ASNPGQGGTYRHGYT

J: TRBJ1-3
D: .
size: .
V: TRBV4-3
CDR3: ASSQESAGFSGNTIY

J: TRBJ2-2
D: .
size: .
V: TRBV19
CDR3: ASRNPGQNTGELF

J: TRBJ2-2
D: .
size: .
V: TRBV28
CDR3: ASSLPNTGELF

J: TRBJ2-7
D: .
size: .
V: TRBV5-8
CDR3: ASSLELYEQY

J: TRBJ2-7
D: .
size: .
V: TRBV5-6
CDR3: ASSYGPYEQY

J: TRBJ2-5
D: TRBD1
size: once
V: TRBV7-2
CDR3: ASSFLDRAETQY

J: TRBJ2-3
D: .
size: .
V: TRBV6-5
CDR3: ASSYGSSLSTDTQY

J: TRBJ2-7
D: .
size: .
V: TRBV19
CDR3: ASSPGMQGGSYEQY

J: TRBJ2-2
D: TRBD2
size: .
V: TRBV5-1
CDR3: ASSVAGGGTGELF

J: TRBJ2-7
D: TRBD2
size: .
V: TRBV28
CDR3: ASRVTSGRSYEQY

J: TRBJ1-5
D: .
size: .
V: TRBV3-1/TRBV3-2
CDR3: ASSVAGVGQPQH

J: TRBJ1-4
D: .
size: once
V: TRBV9
CDR3: ASSVGAANEKLF

J: TRBJ2-1
D: TRBD1
size: .
V: TRBV5-1
CDR3: ASSLEGQGSYNEQF

J: TRBJ1-6
D: TRBD1
size: .
V: TRBV28
CDR3: ASSKRDRAGALH

J: TRBJ2-7
D: .
size: once
V: TRBV7-9
CDR3: ASSFRQTYEQY

J: TRBJ2-7
D: .
size: .
V: TRBV6-5
CDR3: ASRPLAGSTGKQY

J: TRBJ1-5
D: .
size: .
V: TRBV2
CDR3: ASSDGFGPQH

J: TRBJ1-5
D: .
size: .
V: TRBV6-4
CDR3: ASSVPEGTLNQPQH

J: TRBJ2-3
D: TRBD2
size: .
V: TRBV4-2
CDR3: ASSQLSGGGRSDTQY

J: TRBJ2-3
D: .
size: .
V: TRBV6-4
CDR3: ASIIASTDTQY